This TCR beta chain is from a study of cytomegalovirus exposure and HLA in healthy donors. The table came from immunoSEQ multiplex PCR; TCRdb's copy has only in-frame clones and leaves some out. The table includes about 180,000 clones, 85% detected once. Trimming pared 5 bases from V and 0 bases from J, leaving 4 bases between. The V gene's germline CDR1 is SGHTA and CDR2 FQGTGA. The CDR3 has 12 residues. The donors were in the roughly 110-subject validation cohort, distinct from the approximately 610-subject first cohort. The chain uses TRBV7-3 and TRBJ2-5; D is ambiguous. The material sequenced was PBMCs. This clonotype originated in a man aged 18 to 29 in good health and CMV-seropositive. CDR3 sequence: CASSEDQETQYF. Here the CDR3 DNA reads TGTGCCAGCAGCGAGGACCAAGAGACCCAGTACTTC.